The 10 T cell receptor beta chains reported below all come from one sample, sequenced in a study of a mutant IDH1 vaccine in newly diagnosed glioma listed by TCRdb under 2021. Library prep was done by the immunoSEQ multiplex PCR assay. This immuneACCESS table, as held by TCRdb, lists in-frame sequences with V and J called but not all clones. Of the missing ones, under half trace to an unresolved V gene in checked studies; the others have no known cause. Within this sample are more than 50,000 clones, with around 80% of them counted one time only. The top ten clones comprise 5.5% to 7% of the sample. Read against the paper, the sample's time point label means: week 11, during vaccination. Each vaccine dose was 300 ug of a 20-mer mutant IDH1 peptide in Montanide, given subcutaneously with topical imiquimod. The antigens of these receptors remain unknown. The input for sequencing was PBMCs, taken from a glioma patient whose treatment included an IDH1 peptide vaccine. These receptors came from a man aged 50-59 years with glioma.

The rearrangement joins TRBV19 to TRBJ1-4; a possible D gene is TRBD1 (6 bases). The CDR3 totals 15 residues. In germline, CDR1 is LNHDA, CDR2 SQIVND (reference sequence). V lost 5 bases, J lost 0 bases, and 10 bases lay in between. CDR3 in amino acids: CASSPPGATNEKLFF. The CDR3, as DNA: TGTGCCAGTAGTCCCCCAGGGGCAACTAATGAAAAACTGTTTTTT.

This chain joins TRBV5-6 and TRBJ1-4; D might be TRBD1 (6 bases). CDR1 and CDR2 (germline): SGHDT, YYEEEE. V lost 5 bases and J 5 bases, leaving 10 bases between the germline ends. CDR3 size: 13 residues. CDR3 loop: CASRIGTNEKLFF. CDR3 bases: TGTGCCAGCAGAATCGGGACAAATGAAAAACTGTTTTTT.

The chain uses TRBV7-9 and TRBJ1-3; TRBD1 aligns across 8 bases. The V gene's germline CDR1 is SEHNR and CDR2 FQNEAQ (reference sequence). The CDR3 consists of 14 residues. V lost 6 bases to trimming and J lost 2 bases; unmatched junction nucleotides: 3. The CDR3 here is CASSPTGAGNTIYF. The CDR3 DNA is TGTGCCAGCAGTCCGACAGGGGCTGGAAACACCATATATTTT.

This clone was counted a single time. The chain joins TRBV2 to TRBJ2-1; 9 nucleotides line up with TRBD1. CDR3 length: 14 amino acids. The ends lost 9 bases at V and 4 bases at J; junction bases unmatched: 7. Germline loops: CDR1 SNHLY, CDR2 FYNNEI. CDR3 coding DNA: TGTGCCAGTCCCTTGGGGACAGGGTACAATGAGCAGTTCTTC. Protein sequence: CASPLGTGYNEQFF.

V and J are TRBV4-1 and TRBJ2-2, with 9 bases that match TRBD2. Losses at the gene ends were 4 bases for V and 1 base for J; bases not matched to a gene: 4. There are 16 residues in the CDR3. Germline V gene lookup returns CDR1 MGHRA and CDR2 YSYEKL. As DNA, the CDR3 is TGCGCCAGCAGCCTCTTGACTAGCGGGAACACCGGGGAGCTGTTTTTT. Translation gives CASSLLTSGNTGELFF.

The chain links TRBV7-7 to TRBJ2-2; D may be TRBD1 (6 bases). The germline V gene has CDR1 SSHAT and CDR2 FNYEAQ (reference sequence). Trimming cost V 6 bases and J 0 bases, with 8 bases left between them. This CDR3 is built from 14 residues. In DNA form, the CDR3 reads TGTGCCAGCAGGAGGACAGCGAACACCGGGGAGCTGTTTTTT. Its protein is CASRRTANTGELFF. Full variable domain (rest looked up from reference TRBV7-7 and TRBJ2-2): GAGVSQSPRYKVTKRGQDVTLRCDPISSHATLYWYQQALGQGPEFLTYFNYEAQPDKSGLPSDRFSAERPEGSISTLTIQRTEQRDSAMYRCASRRTANTGELFFGEGSRLTVL.

Turning to this clone: A much larger clone sits a single nucleotide away, making a read error possible. The chain employs TRBV6-1 and TRBJ2-2; the D is unclear. Trimming shortened V by 3 bases and J by 0 bases, and 2 bases separated the two germline ends. This CDR3 region has 13 residues. From germline, CDR1 is MNHNS and CDR2 SASEGT. The CDR3 DNA follows: TGTGCCAGCAGTGACCCGAACACCGGGGAGCTGTTTTTT. It translates to CASSDPNTGELFF.

This clone has ten or more counts. The chain joins TRBV5-1 to TRBJ1-1; 7 positions agree with TRBD1. CDR3 size: 13 residues. Germline CDR1 and CDR2: SGHRS and YFSETQ. Trimming took 4 bases from V and 3 from J; bases not matched to a gene: 3. CDR3 nucleotide sequence: TGCGCCAGCAGCGGGGGACAGCACACTGAAGCTTTCTTT. Residues: CASSGGQHTEAFF.

This rearrangement joins TRBV6-5 to TRBJ2-1; a possible D gene is TRBD2 (6 bases). The germline gives CDR1 MNHEY, CDR2 SVGAGI. The CDR3 extends over 15 amino acids. The germline V and J ends were trimmed by 0 bases and 1 base, with 7 bases remaining between them. The DNA of the CDR3 is TGTGCCAGCAGTTACTCGGGGAGGTCCTACAATGAGCAGTTCTTC. As protein: CASSYSGRSYNEQFF.

V and J are TRBV6-5 and TRBJ1-2, with TRBD1 matching over 9 bases. This CDR3 comprises 13 residues. Per germline, CDR1 MNHEY and CDR2 SVGAGI. J lost 8 bases, V lost 6 bases, and 7 bases had no gene match. The CDR3 spells CASSITGGTGYTF. DNA for the CDR3: TGTGCCAGCAGCATCACAGGGGGCACGGGCTACACCTTC.